This T cell receptor (beta chain) was obtained from a study of CD8 T cells in ankylosing spondylitis (dated by TCRdb to 2016 to 2017). Regarding the complete study: To find TCR variants linked to disease, the study profiled T cell receptor beta repertoires in ankylosing spondylitis patients and healthy donors. The full study cohort comprised 20 to 30 ankylosing spondylitis patients and roughly 100 healthy donors. Peripheral blood samples were taken, and synovial fluid was additionally collected from ankylosing spondylitis patients.

Sequencing relied on an Illumina HiSeq 2500. TCR beta libraries were prepared by quantitative 5'-RACE with molecular barcodes. Regarding the original processing steps: Disease-linked TCR variants were identified with a new computational method built on a probabilistic model of VDJ rearrangement. The public reads were quality trimmed at Q25 with fastp and then assembled into clones with MiXCR by TCRdb, keeping productive beta chains. Rows merge per CDR3 protein into single entries with the most common DNA and genes. TCRdb, not the original authors, processed these V and J calls. This sample is represented by over 600,000 distinct CDR3 sequences; 15% to 20% of them were singletons. The ten largest clones add up to around 19% of the sample. General study outcomes and caveats: The disease-linked clones were reported to be significantly enriched in matched synovial fluid samples from ankylosing spondylitis patients. Blood from ankylosing spondylitis patients appeared to be characterized by a TCR beta motif made up of several highly homologous amino acid variants. Some motif variants had previously been reported in the synovial fluid and blood of reactive arthritis patients, which suggests shared mechanisms of disease initiation. The disease-linked clones showed a CD8+ phenotype and occurred at relatively low frequencies in peripheral blood.

Counted from cysteine to phenylalanine, this CDR3 has 16 amino acids. Just the 48-base CDR3 DNA is kept, in frame starting at base 1. V is pruned by 7 bases and J by 6 bases, leaving 11 bases of the junction without a gene match. According to the germline V gene, CDR1 reads SGDLS and CDR2 reads YYNGEE. This clonotype came up many times. This clone's antigen is unknown. Nothing much larger sits one base from this clone, and base qualities are not available. This clonotype originated in a male donor with ankylosing spondylitis. The receptor chain draws on TRBV9 and TRBJ2-1, with 12 junctional bases fitting TRBD2. The sequenced sample consisted of blood, either unsorted or a sorted T cell fraction (not recorded which). The DNA is as follows: TGTGCCAGCTCCGGACTAGCGGGATTTTTGAGCAATGAGCAGTTCTTC. Its coded protein is CASSGLAGFLSNEQFF.